This T cell receptor (beta chain) is from a study of blood T cell repertoires in COVID-19. Study as a whole: The study drew acute and convalescent COVID-19 samples from the United States, Italy and Spain.

Per the germline V gene, CDR1 is MGHRA and CDR2 is YSYEKL. Germline trimming cut 4 bases from V and 5 bases from J; bases unmatched to any gene: 1. The CDR3 contains 13 residues. Measured with immunoSEQ multiplex PCR; TCRdb has only the in-frame clones, and not every one. Counted here are about 110,000 clones, roughly four fifths occurring once; the ten biggest clones make up roughly 6%. The count of this clone is one. The TCR comes from a man at least 80 years old with COVID-19, enrolled during active disease. The sample consisted of peripheral blood. This sequence joins TRBV4-1 and TRBJ2-5, with TRBD2 matching over 10 bases. DNA for the CDR3: TGCGCCAGCAGCCCTAGCGGGAGCGAGACCCAGTACTTC. Protein sequence: CASSPSGSETQYF.